The T cell receptor beta chain described here comes from a study of cytomegalovirus exposure and HLA in healthy donors. Study findings and constraints: In a later analysis, 17,000 or so TCR beta sequences were associated with HLA alleles at 0.05 false discovery rate. There were reportedly fewer N-insertions in an Asian-associated ancestry cluster than the approximately 670-donor mean, in a later analysis. Later work found most CMV-associated TCR beta chains apparently HLA-restricted.

Germline loops: CDR1 MNHNS, CDR2 SASEGT. Trimming removed 2 bases at V and 3 bases at J, with 3 bases between. The length of the CDR3 is 12 residues. The donors, nominally healthy at sampling, likely had unrecorded immune exposures. Primers: 60 Vbeta forward and 13 Jbeta reverse. Only in-frame clones appear in the TCRdb table, and some are missing; sequencing was by immunoSEQ multiplex PCR. The sample holds about 220,000 clones, 80% to 85% seen once. This clone was observed once. The target antigen is unknown. The TCR sequence derives from a boy aged 2 to 9 in good health and CMV-seronegative. Sequencing input: PBMCs. The chain combines TRBV6-1 with TRBJ2-3; D is undetermined. As DNA, the CDR3 is TGTGCCAGCAGTGAATTAACAGATACGCAGTATTTT. Its protein is CASSELTDTQYF.